There are a few counts of the clone carrying this T cell receptor beta chain. The antigen remains unidentified. The authors reverse transcribed all of the isolated RNA, so sequencing captured expressed TCRB transcripts. Sequencing used immunoSEQ multiplex PCR; TCRdb keeps in-frame clones, though not all of them. The table records 300,000 or so clones, over 7% of them present only once. This specimen belongs to a study of beta chain features in type 1 diabetes. Whole-study findings and limits: Within each of all four CD4+ subsets, Type 1 diabetes patients had TCRB CDR3s that were moderately but significantly shorter.

Sequenced sample: central memory CD4+ T cells from blood. This TCR came from a man aged 30-40 years with type 1 diabetes.

As DNA, the CDR3 is TGTGCCAGCACCCTACAACAGGGGGCCGAGCAGTACTTC. It encodes CASTLQQGAEQYF. This chain joins TRBV7-9 and TRBJ2-7, with 9 bases lining up with TRBD1. Germline CDR1 and CDR2: SEHNR and FQNEAQ (reference sequence). V dropped 7 bases and J dropped 6; count of bases not matched to a gene: 7. CDR3 length: 13 residues.